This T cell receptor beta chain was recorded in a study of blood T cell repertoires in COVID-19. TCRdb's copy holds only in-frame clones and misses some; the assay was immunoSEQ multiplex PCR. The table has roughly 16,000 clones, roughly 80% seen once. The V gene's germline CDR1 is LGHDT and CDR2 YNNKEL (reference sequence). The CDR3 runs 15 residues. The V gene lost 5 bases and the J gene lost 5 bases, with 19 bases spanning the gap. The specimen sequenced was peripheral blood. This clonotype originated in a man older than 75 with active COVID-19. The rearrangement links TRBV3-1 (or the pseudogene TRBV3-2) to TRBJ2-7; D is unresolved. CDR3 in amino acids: CASSAVGFVLDEQYF. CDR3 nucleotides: TGTGCCAGCAGCGCGGTAGGTTTCGTGTTAGACGAGCAGTACTTC.